This T cell receptor (beta chain) was captured by sequencing in a study of control samples from healthy donors and cancer patients. This clone was picked up many times. Produced via immunoSEQ multiplex PCR; TCRdb's table is partial and in-frame only. The sample contains 100,000 to 120,000 clones, around 82% of which appear only once. V shed 5 bases and J shed 6 bases, with 16 bases lying between them. CDR1 and CDR2 from the germline V gene are SGHTA and FQGTGA. The CDR3 runs 14 residues. The material sequenced was blood. The V call is TRBV7-3, the J call TRBJ1-1; D is perhaps TRBD1 (6 bases). This receptor was taken from a woman aged 45-59 years in good health. The CDR3 nucleotides are TGTGCCAGCAGCGGGGGGCAGATCGGCTCTGAAGCTTTCTTT. This codes for CASSGGQIGSEAFF. Based on the CDR3 plus reference TRBV7-3 and TRBJ1-1, the full variable domain is GAGVSQTPSNKVTEKGKYVELRCDPISGHTALYWYRQSLGQGPEFLIYFQGTGAADDSGLPNDRFFAVRPEGSVSTLKIQRTERGDSAVYLCASSGGQIGSEAFFGQGTRLTVV.